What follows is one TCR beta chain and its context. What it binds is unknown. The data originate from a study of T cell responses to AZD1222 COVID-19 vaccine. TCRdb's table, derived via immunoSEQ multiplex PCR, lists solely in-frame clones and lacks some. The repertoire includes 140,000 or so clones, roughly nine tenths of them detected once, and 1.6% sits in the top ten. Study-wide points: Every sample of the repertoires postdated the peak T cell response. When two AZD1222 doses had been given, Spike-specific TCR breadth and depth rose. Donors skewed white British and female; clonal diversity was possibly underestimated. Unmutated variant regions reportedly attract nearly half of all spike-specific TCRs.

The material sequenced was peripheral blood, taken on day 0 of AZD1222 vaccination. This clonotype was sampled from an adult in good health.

The CDR3 region has the DNA TGTGCCAGTAGGCGACAGGGTGCCTACGAGCAGTACTTC. Its translation is CASRRQGAYEQYF. The genes are TRBV19 and TRBJ2-7; 7 positions agree with TRBD1. V trimming: 6 bases; J trimming: 2 bases; junction bases outside the gene matches: 4. The CDR3 consists of 13 residues. Looked up from germline, CDR1 is LNHDA and CDR2 is SQIVND (reference sequence).